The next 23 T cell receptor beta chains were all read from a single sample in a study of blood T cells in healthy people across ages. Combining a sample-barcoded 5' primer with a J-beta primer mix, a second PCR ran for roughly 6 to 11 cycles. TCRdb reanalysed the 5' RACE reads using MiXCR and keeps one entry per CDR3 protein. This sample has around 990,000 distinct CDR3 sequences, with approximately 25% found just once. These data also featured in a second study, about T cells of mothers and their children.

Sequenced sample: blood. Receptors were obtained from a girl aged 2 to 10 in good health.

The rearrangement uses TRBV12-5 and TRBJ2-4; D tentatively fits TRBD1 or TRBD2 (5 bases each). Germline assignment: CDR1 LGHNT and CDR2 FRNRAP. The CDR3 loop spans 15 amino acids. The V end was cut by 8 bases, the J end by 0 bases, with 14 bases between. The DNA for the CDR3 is TGTGCTAGTAGCCTACATGGGGGAGCCAAAAACATTCAGTACTTC. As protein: CASSLHGGAKNIQYF.

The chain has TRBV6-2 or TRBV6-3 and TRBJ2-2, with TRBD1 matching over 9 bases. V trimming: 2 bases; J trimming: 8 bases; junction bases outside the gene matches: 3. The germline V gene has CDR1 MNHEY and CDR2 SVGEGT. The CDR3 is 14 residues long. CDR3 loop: CASSYGTGTGELFF. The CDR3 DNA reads TGTGCCAGCAGTTACGGGACAGGGACTGGGGAGCTGTTTTTT.

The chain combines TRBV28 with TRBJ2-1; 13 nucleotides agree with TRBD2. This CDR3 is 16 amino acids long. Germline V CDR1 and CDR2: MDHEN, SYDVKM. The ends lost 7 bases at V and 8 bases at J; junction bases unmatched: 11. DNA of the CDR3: TGTGCCAGCACCAACCCACTAGCGGGAGGGCCGGATGAGCAGTTCTTC. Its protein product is CASTNPLAGGPDEQFF.

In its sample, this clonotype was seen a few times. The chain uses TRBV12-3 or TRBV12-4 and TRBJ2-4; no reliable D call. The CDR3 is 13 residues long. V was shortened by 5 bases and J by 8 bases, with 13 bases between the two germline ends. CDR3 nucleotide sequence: TGTGCCAGCAGTATGGGGTCGAGAGACATTCAGTACTTC. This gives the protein CASSMGSRDIQYF.

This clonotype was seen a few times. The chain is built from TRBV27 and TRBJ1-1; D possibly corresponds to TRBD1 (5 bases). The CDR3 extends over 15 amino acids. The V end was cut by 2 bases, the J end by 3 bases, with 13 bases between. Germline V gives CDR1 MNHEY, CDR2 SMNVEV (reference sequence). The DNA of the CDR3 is TGTGCCAGCAGTTTAGGGAGGGGACGGGACACTGAAGCTTTCTTT. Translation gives CASSLGRGRDTEAFF.

CDR3 region: CASSLEAHMDEKLFF. The CDR3, as DNA: TGTGCCAGCAGCTTGGAGGCCCACATGGATGAAAAACTGTTTTTT. The chain couples TRBV5-6 to TRBJ1-4; D gene uncertain. V was clipped by 0 bases and J by 6 bases, with 12 bases between them. Germline V CDR1 and CDR2: SGHDT, YYEEEE. CDR3 size: 15 residues.

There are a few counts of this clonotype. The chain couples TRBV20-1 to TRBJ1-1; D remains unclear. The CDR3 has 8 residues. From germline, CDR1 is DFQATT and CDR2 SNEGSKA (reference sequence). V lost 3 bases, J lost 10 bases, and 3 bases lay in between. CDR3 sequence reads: CSASPAFF. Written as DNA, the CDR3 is TGCAGTGCTAGTCCAGCTTTCTTT.

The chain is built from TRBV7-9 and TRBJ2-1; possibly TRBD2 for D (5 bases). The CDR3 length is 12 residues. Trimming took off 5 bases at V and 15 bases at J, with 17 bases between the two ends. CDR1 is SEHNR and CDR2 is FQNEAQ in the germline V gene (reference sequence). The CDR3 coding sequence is TGTGCCAGCAGCCGTGCCCCTAGCAATTCGTTCTTC. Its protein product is CASSRAPSNSFF. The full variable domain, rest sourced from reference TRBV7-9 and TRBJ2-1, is DTGVSQNPRHKITKRGQNVTFRCDPISEHNRLYWYRQTLGQGPEFLTYFQNEAQLEKSRLLSDRFSAERPKGSFSTLEIQRTEQGDSAMYLCASSRAPSNSFFGPGTRLTVL.

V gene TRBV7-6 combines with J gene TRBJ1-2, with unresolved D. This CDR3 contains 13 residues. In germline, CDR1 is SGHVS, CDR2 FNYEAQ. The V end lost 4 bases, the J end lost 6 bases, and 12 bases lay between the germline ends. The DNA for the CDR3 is TGTGCCAGCAGCTCGGAGGTGGCCGATGGCTACACCTTC. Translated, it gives CASSSEVADGYTF.

CDR3 sequence reads: CSARARPATNEKLFF. The CDR3 DNA follows: TGCAGTGCTAGGGCCAGGCCTGCAACTAATGAAAAACTGTTTTTT. The gene calls are TRBV20-1 and TRBJ1-4; no firm D call. The germline V gene encodes CDR1 DFQATT and CDR2 SNEGSKA (reference sequence). The V end was cut by 3 bases, the J end by 0 bases, with 11 bases between. The length of the CDR3 is 15 residues.

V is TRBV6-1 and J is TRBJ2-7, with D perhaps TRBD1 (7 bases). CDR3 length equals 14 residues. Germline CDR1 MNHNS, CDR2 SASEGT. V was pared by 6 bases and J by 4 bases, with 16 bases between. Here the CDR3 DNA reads TGTGCCAGCAGAGCAGGGGGGAGAGGGTACGAGCAGTACTTC. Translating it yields CASRAGGRGYEQYF.

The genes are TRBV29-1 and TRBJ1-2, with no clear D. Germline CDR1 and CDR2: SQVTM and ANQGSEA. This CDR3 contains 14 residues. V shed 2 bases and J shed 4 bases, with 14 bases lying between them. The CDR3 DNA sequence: TGCAGCGTTGAACAGGCGGATTCTCTCTATGGCTACACCTTC. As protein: CSVEQADSLYGYTF.

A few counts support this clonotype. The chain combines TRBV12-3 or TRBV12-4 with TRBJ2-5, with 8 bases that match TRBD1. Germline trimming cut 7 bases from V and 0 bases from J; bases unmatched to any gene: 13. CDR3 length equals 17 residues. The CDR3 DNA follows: TGTGCCAGCACCGGCAGGGGGCGAGTAGTGTACCAAGAGACCCAGTACTTC. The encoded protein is CASTGRGRVVYQETQYF.

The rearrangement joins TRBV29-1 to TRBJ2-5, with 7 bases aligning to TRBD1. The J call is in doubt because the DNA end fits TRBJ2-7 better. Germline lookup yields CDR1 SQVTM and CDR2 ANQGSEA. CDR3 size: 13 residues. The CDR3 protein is CSGRGTEAYEQYF. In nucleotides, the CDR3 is TGCAGCGGCAGAGGGACAGAGGCCTACGAGCAGTACTTC.

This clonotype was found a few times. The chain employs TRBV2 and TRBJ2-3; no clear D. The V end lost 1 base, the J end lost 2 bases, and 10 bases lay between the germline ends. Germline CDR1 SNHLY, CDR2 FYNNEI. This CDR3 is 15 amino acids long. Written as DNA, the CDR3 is TGTGCCAGCAGTGAAGGGAGAATATTCACAGATACGCAGTATTTT. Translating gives CASSEGRIFTDTQYF.

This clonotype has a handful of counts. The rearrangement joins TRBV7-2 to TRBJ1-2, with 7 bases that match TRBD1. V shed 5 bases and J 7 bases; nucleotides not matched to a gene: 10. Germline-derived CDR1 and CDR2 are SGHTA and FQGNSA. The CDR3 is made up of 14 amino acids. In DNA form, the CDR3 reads TGTGCCAGCAGCCAAACAGGGGAGTCATTTGGCTACACCTTC. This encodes CASSQTGESFGYTF.

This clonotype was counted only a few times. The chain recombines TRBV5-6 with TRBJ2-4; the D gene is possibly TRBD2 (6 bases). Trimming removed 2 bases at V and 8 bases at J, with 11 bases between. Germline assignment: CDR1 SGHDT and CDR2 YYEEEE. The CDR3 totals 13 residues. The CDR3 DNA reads TGTGCCAGCAGCTTTGGGGGGACGGACATTCAGTACTTC. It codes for CASSFGGTDIQYF.

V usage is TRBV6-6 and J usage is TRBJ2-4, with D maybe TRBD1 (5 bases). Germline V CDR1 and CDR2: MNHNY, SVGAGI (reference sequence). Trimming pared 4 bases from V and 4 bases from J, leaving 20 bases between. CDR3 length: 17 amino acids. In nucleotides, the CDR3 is TGTGCCAGCAGTTTTCCCGATAGACAGTCGATAAAAAACATTCAGTACTTC. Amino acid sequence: CASSFPDRQSIKNIQYF.

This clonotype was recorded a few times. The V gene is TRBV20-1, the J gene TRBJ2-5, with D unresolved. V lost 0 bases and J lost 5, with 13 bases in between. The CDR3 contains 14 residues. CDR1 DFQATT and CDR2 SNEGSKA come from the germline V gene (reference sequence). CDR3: CSARDKRMGETQYF. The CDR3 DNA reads TGCAGTGCTAGAGATAAGAGGATGGGGGAGACCCAGTACTTC.

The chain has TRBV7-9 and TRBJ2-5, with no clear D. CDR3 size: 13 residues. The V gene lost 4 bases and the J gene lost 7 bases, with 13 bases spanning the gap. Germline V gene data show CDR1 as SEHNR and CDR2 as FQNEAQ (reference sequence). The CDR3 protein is CASSSGPGVTQYF. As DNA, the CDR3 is TGTGCCAGCAGCTCTGGACCTGGGGTGACCCAGTACTTC.

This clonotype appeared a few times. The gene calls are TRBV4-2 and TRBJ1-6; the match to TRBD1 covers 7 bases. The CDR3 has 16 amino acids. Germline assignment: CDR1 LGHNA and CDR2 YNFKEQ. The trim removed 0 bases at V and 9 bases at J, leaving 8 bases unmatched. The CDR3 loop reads CASSQDLRGLSSPLHF. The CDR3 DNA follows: TGTGCCAGCAGCCAAGACCTCAGGGGGTTGAGTTCACCCCTCCACTTT.

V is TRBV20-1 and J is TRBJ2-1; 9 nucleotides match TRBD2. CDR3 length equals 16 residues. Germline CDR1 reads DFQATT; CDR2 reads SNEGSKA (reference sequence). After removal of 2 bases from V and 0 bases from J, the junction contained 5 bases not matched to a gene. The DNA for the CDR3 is TGCAGTGCTAGACCTAGCGGGGCCAGCTCCTACAATGAGCAGTTCTTC. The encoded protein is CSARPSGASSYNEQFF.

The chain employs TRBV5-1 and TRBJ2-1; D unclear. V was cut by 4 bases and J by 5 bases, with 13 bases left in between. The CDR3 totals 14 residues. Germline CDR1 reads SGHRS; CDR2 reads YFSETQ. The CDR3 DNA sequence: TGCGCCAGCAGCACCGGGTTCTATGACAATGAGCAGTTCTTC. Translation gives CASSTGFYDNEQFF.